This T cell receptor (beta chain) originates from a study of blood T cell repertoires in COVID-19. Study context: There were acute and convalescent COVID-19 samples, and they came from the United States, Italy and Spain.

The age range of participants was roughly 18 to 90 years, with residence in about two dozen US areas. Clinical history as reported by participants underpinned cohort assignment. Cohort 3 donors counted as recovered after two negative PCRs, clearance, or resolved symptoms. The CDR3 sequence is 13 residues long. Germline CDR1 and CDR2: MNHEY and SMNVEV (reference sequence). The ends were cut back, 6 bases at V and 6 bases at J, with 15 bases in the middle. The assay was immunoSEQ multiplex PCR, and TCRdb's table has in-frame clones only and misses some. The data show under 200,000 clones, approximately 89% seen once.

This receptor was taken from a woman younger than 30 who had recovered from COVID-19. The chain joins TRBV27 to TRBJ2-7; possibly TRBD1 for D (6 bases). Sequenced input: PBMCs or T cells enriched from blood (not recorded which). The CDR3 region has the DNA TGTGCCAGCAGCCCCCGGACAGTGCGCGAGCAGTACTTC. Amino acid sequence: CASSPRTVREQYF.